What follows are 26 T cell receptor beta chains derived from one specimen sequenced in a study of blood T cell repertoires in COVID-19. The data were produced by immunoSEQ multiplex PCR, yet TCRdb's version contains in-frame clones alone and is incomplete. This sample has 210,000 or so clones, with 80% found just once. The sample taken for sequencing was PBMCs or T cells enriched from blood (not recorded which). The origin of the receptors is a woman aged 40-49 years with acute COVID-19.

Comments on this clone: At the DNA level, this CDR3 is encoded by other sequences in the same sample as well. This chain links TRBV14 with TRBJ1-6; D might be TRBD1 (6 bases). There are 13 residues in the CDR3. Germline assignment: CDR1 SGHDN and CDR2 FVKESK. V lost 8 bases and J lost 7, with 12 bases in between. The chain's CDR3 is CASRQVDNSPLHF. The CDR3 DNA reads TGTGCCAGCCGACAGGTAGACAATTCACCCCTCCACTTT.

The chain couples TRBV11-1 to TRBJ2-3; D is ambiguous. Deletions cut 5 bases from V and 2 bases from J, with 14 bases between. This CDR3 has 15 residues. The germline gives CDR1 SGHAT, CDR2 FQDESV (reference sequence). The CDR3 is CASSPRWASTDTQYF. The CDR3 DNA is TGTGCCAGCAGCCCCCGCTGGGCTTCCACAGATACGCAGTATTTT.

This chain uses TRBV10-3 with TRBJ2-7; 9 bases align to TRBD1. Germline CDR1 reads ENHRY; CDR2 reads SYGVKD. This CDR3 region has 16 residues. V dropped 5 bases and J dropped 5; count of bases not matched to a gene: 13. CDR3 sequence reads: CAISSTSGTGNDEQYF. As DNA, the CDR3 is TGTGCCATCAGTTCCACATCCGGGACAGGGAACGACGAGCAGTACTTC.

V gene TRBV27 combines with J gene TRBJ1-1, with D tentatively TRBD1 (5 bases). Germline CDR1 MNHEY, CDR2 SMNVEV (reference sequence). V was pared by 8 bases and J by 3 bases, with 10 bases between. This CDR3 contains 12 residues. CDR3 amino acids: CASQDRYTEAFF. The CDR3 nucleotides read TGTGCCAGCCAAGACAGATACACTGAAGCTTTCTTT.

The chain combines TRBV2 with TRBJ2-7; possibly TRBD1 for D (5 bases). CDR1 is SNHLY and CDR2 is FYNNEI in the germline V gene. The CDR3 length is 13 residues. Trimming removed 3 bases at V and 2 bases at J, with 8 bases between. This chain's CDR3 is CASSDDRPYEQYF. CDR3 coding DNA: TGTGCCAGCAGTGACGACAGACCCTACGAGCAGTACTTC.

The J gene is TRBJ2-7, the V gene TRBV7-9; tentatively, D is TRBD1 (5 bases). The germline V and J ends were trimmed by 2 bases and 5 bases, with 13 bases remaining between them. CDR1 and CDR2 from the germline V gene are SEHNR and FQNEAQ (reference sequence). The CDR3 consists of 14 residues. CDR3 nucleotide sequence: TGTGCCAGCAGCTTACGCCAGGGATCGGACGAGCAGTACTTC. This encodes CASSLRQGSDEQYF.

V usage is TRBV28 and J usage is TRBJ1-2; TRBD1 agrees at 7 bases. This CDR3 comprises 12 residues. Trimming at V came to 7 bases and at J to 7 bases, leaving 6 bases not matched to a gene. Germline V CDR1 and CDR2: MDHEN, SYDVKM. CDR3 in amino acids: CASTGQAAGYTF. The CDR3 nucleotides are TGTGCCAGCACAGGACAGGCGGCTGGCTACACCTTC.

The chain couples TRBV15 to TRBJ1-2; TRBD1 matches 11 bases. Unmatched junction bases numbered 8, after V lost 0 bases and J lost 8 bases. Per germline, CDR1 LNHNV and CDR2 YYDKDF (reference sequence). There are 16 residues in the CDR3. CDR3 protein: CATSRDPGQGARGYTF. The CDR3 DNA follows: TGTGCCACCAGCAGAGACCCCGGACAGGGGGCGCGGGGCTACACCTTC.

This clone was seen just once. The chain has TRBV7-2 and TRBJ2-1, with TRBD2 identical over 10 bases. The junction had 8 bases not matched to a gene; V was cut back by 1 base and J by 2 bases. CDR1 and CDR2 (germline): SGHTA, FQGNSA. This CDR3 spans 18 amino acids. CDR3 amino acids: CASSLGSSGGPPYNEQFF. The CDR3 DNA reads TGTGCCAGCAGCTTAGGTTCTAGCGGGGGCCCCCCCTACAATGAGCAGTTCTTC.

The rearrangement uses TRBV27 and TRBJ2-7; 9 bases are a match to TRBD1. CDR1 is MNHEY and CDR2 is SMNVEV in the germline V gene (reference sequence). This CDR3 spans 14 amino acids. V was clipped by 5 bases and J by 2 bases; unmatched bases: 4. This CDR3 reads CASSIRDRAYEQYF. As DNA, the CDR3 is TGTGCCAGCAGTATCCGGGACAGGGCCTACGAGCAGTACTTC.

The chain carries TRBV5-4 and TRBJ2-5; the match to TRBD2 covers 14 bases. Germline trimming cut 6 bases from V and 8 bases from J; bases unmatched to any gene: 9. Germline V gene data show CDR1 as SGHNT and CDR2 as YYREEE (reference sequence). The CDR3 contains 15 residues. CDR3: CASTPGTSGSPTQYF. The CDR3 coding sequence is TGTGCCAGCACCCCAGGGACTAGCGGGAGTCCAACCCAGTACTTC.

The chain links TRBV6-5 to TRBJ2-7, with 9 bases identical to TRBD1. The CDR3 covers 14 residues. Trimming took 6 bases from V and 5 from J; bases not matched to a gene: 8. Germline values: CDR1 MNHEY, CDR2 SVGAGI. CDR3 residues: CASSPRQGVNEQYF. The CDR3 coding sequence is TGTGCCAGCAGCCCCCGACAGGGGGTCAACGAGCAGTACTTC.

V is TRBV18 and J is TRBJ2-1, with D tentatively TRBD2 (5 bases). Trimming removed 2 bases at V and 9 bases at J, with 17 bases between. CDR1 KGHSH and CDR2 LQKENI come from the germline V gene. The CDR3 is made up of 15 amino acids. The CDR3 spells CASSPRLEPEGEQFF. The DNA of the CDR3 is TGTGCCAGCTCACCAAGATTAGAACCAGAGGGTGAGCAGTTCTTC.

The chain has TRBV11-2 and TRBJ1-1; a weak D match, TRBD1 (6 bases). V was pared by 2 bases and J by 5 bases, with 15 bases between. Germline CDR1 reads SGHAT; CDR2 reads FQNNGV. The CDR3 is 15 residues long. The CDR3 DNA is TGTGCCAGCAGCTTAACACAGGGCCTAAGGACTGAAGCTTTCTTT. The encoded protein is CASSLTQGLRTEAFF.

CDR3 sequence reads: CASSRQGGITDTQYF. CDR3 bases: TGTGCCAGCTCGAGGCAGGGGGGTATCACAGATACGCAGTATTTT. This chain links TRBV2 with TRBJ2-3; D perhaps matches TRBD1 (7 bases). The CDR3 spans 15 residues. Germline V CDR1 and CDR2: SNHLY, FYNNEI. V was trimmed by 8 bases and J by 2 bases, leaving 17 bases between them.

The V and J genes are TRBV28 and TRBJ2-3, with 9 bases aligning to TRBD1. CDR1 and CDR2 (germline): MDHEN, SYDVKM. There are 16 residues in the CDR3. The trim removed 6 bases at V and 1 base at J, leaving 8 bases unmatched. The CDR3 protein is CASSPTRQGGTDTQYF. In DNA form, the CDR3 reads TGTGCCAGCAGCCCAACCCGACAGGGGGGCACAGATACGCAGTATTTT.

Comment on this clone: Additional DNA sequences in this sample encode the identical CDR3. The chain employs TRBV27 and TRBJ1-6, with TRBD1 matching over 9 bases. The CDR3 consists of 15 residues. The J segment lost 8 bases and the V segment lost 4 bases, leaving 6 bases of the junction unmatched. Germline values: CDR1 MNHEY, CDR2 SMNVEV (reference sequence). CDR3: CASSSGTGRDSPLHF. The CDR3 DNA is TGTGCCAGCAGTTCGGGGACAGGGAGGGATTCACCCCTCCACTTT.

This chain links TRBV6-1 with TRBJ2-5; 7 nucleotides align to TRBD1. Germline CDR1 reads MNHNS; CDR2 reads SASEGT. The CDR3 totals 14 residues. Unmatched junction bases numbered 2, after V lost 1 base and J lost 3 bases. The CDR3 is CASSEGQGKETQYF. CDR3 DNA: TGTGCCAGCAGTGAAGGACAGGGTAAAGAGACCCAGTACTTC.

The V call is TRBV5-6, the J call TRBJ1-2; a weak D match, TRBD1 (6 bases). The CDR3 has 14 residues. V lost 0 bases, J lost 5 bases, and 11 bases lay in between. CDR1 SGHDT and CDR2 YYEEEE come from the germline V gene. In nucleotides, the CDR3 is TGTGCCAGCAGCTTGGAAAGAAGGGGGTATGGCTACACCTTC. Its protein is CASSLERRGYGYTF.

This clone was detected only once. The chain employs TRBV28 and TRBJ1-5; TRBD1 agrees at 9 bases. J was trimmed by 1 base and V by 3 bases; bases with no gene match: 7. CDR1 is MDHEN, CDR2 SYDVKM, per germline. The CDR3 runs to 17 residues. The CDR3 is CASSFHRGRTSNQPQHF. CDR3 DNA: TGTGCCAGCAGTTTTCACAGGGGGCGAACGAGCAATCAGCCCCAGCATTTT. Looking up the rest from reference TRBV28 and TRBJ1-5 gives the full variable domain: DVKVTQSSRYLVKRTGEKVFLECVQDMDHENMFWYRQDPGLGLRLIYFSYDVKMKEKGDIPEGYSVSREKKERFSLILESASTNQTSMYLCASSFHRGRTSNQPQHFGDGTRLSIL.

V usage is TRBV29-1 and J usage is TRBJ2-5, with 11 bases that match TRBD1. The CDR3 loop spans 14 amino acids. J lost 4 bases, V lost 0 bases, and 1 base had no gene match. Germline lookup yields CDR1 SQVTM and CDR2 ANQGSEA. The CDR3 spells CSVEEGTGGETQYF. CDR3 bases: TGCAGCGTTGAAGAAGGGACAGGGGGAGAGACCCAGTACTTC.

The chain is built from TRBV5-8 and TRBJ1-6; D gene uncertain. Trimming stripped 0 bases from V and 8 bases from J, with 9 bases between. The CDR3 runs to 14 residues. CDR1 is SGHTS, CDR2 YDEGEE, per germline. The CDR3 loop reads CASSLGIRDSPLHF. CDR3 nucleotide sequence: TGTGCCAGCAGCTTGGGTATCCGGGATTCACCCCTCCACTTT.

The CDR3 loop is CASSPSPPNRVMNTEAFF. CDR3 DNA: TGCGCCAGCAGCCCCTCCCCCCCCAACAGGGTCATGAACACTGAAGCTTTCTTT. The chain has TRBV5-1 and TRBJ1-1; a possible D gene is TRBD1 (6 bases). The length of the CDR3 is 18 residues. Germline V CDR1 and CDR2: SGHRS, YFSETQ. V gave up 4 bases and J gave up 0 bases, with 22 bases separating them. Complete variable domain (other parts from reference TRBV5-1 and TRBJ1-1): KAGVTQTPRYLIKTRGQQVTLSCSPISGHRSVSWYQQTPGQGLQFLFEYFSETQRNKGNFPGRFSGRQFSNSRSEMNVSTLELGDSALYLCASSPSPPNRVMNTEAFFGQGTRLTVV.

The chain joins TRBV11-1 to TRBJ1-1, with 10 bases lining up with TRBD1. Germline V gives CDR1 SGHAT, CDR2 FQDESV (reference sequence). The CDR3 length is 14 residues. Trimming cost V 5 bases and J 11 bases; bases outside gene matches: 11. CDR3 region: CASSLGQGVGPAFF. As DNA, the CDR3 is TGTGCCAGCAGCCTAGGACAGGGGGTAGGTCCGGCTTTCTTT.

The chain combines TRBV28 with TRBJ1-2; D unresolved. CDR1 is MDHEN, CDR2 SYDVKM, per germline. CDR3 size: 15 residues. V lost 3 bases and J lost 3, with 14 bases in between. The CDR3 coding sequence is TGTGCCAGCAGTTTTTCTCCCGCCCAGGACTATGGCTACACCTTC. Translation gives CASSFSPAQDYGYTF.

This chain joins TRBV20-1 and TRBJ1-6, with 7 bases matching TRBD1. The CDR3 totals 15 residues. From germline, CDR1 is DFQATT and CDR2 SNEGSKA (reference sequence). V shed 3 bases, J shed 6 bases, and the junction held 8 bases outside the gene matches. DNA for the CDR3: TGCAGTGCTAGTAATCGACAGGGCCGTAATTCACCCCTCCACTTT. This encodes CSASNRQGRNSPLHF.